The 21 T cell receptor beta chains reported below all come from one sample, sequenced in a study of T cell responses to AZD1222 COVID-19 vaccine. Using immunoSEQ multiplex PCR, the repertoire was profiled, and TCRdb retains in-frame clones only, with some absent. Among more than 110,000 clones listed, approximately 85% were seen once. The sample was peripheral blood, taken on day 0 of AZD1222 vaccination. Receptors originate from an adult in good health.

The chain joins TRBV5-1 to TRBJ1-2, with TRBD1 matching over 8 bases. Trimming cost V 8 bases and J 6 bases; bases outside gene matches: 6. This CDR3 is built from 12 residues. Germline V CDR1 and CDR2: SGHRS, YFSETQ. As DNA, the CDR3 is TGCGCCAGTTCAGGGGGCGCGGATGGCTACACCTTC. It translates to CASSGGADGYTF.

This clone came up once. The rearrangement joins TRBV5-6 to TRBJ1-1; D might be TRBD1 (5 bases). Germline CDR1 reads SGHDT; CDR2 reads YYEEEE. There are 15 residues in the CDR3. Trimming took 4 bases from V and 5 from J, leaving 18 bases between them. The CDR3 DNA reads as TGTGCCAGCAGCACGGGACTACCCACGTGGACTGAAGCTTTCTTT. As protein: CASSTGLPTWTEAFF.

This chain connects TRBV10-3 to TRBJ2-3; 12 nucleotides align to TRBD2. Trimming cost V 3 bases and J 6 bases; bases outside gene matches: 4. CDR3 length: 15 amino acids. Looked up from germline, CDR1 is ENHRY and CDR2 is SYGVKD. This CDR3 is CAISELAGGPDTQYF. The CDR3 DNA sequence: TGTGCCATCAGTGAACTAGCGGGAGGCCCCGATACGCAGTATTTT.

This chain uses TRBV7-9 with TRBJ1-3, with a possible D match to TRBD1 (6 bases). The CDR3 extends over 15 amino acids. Germline-derived CDR1 and CDR2 are SEHNR and FQNEAQ (reference sequence). V lost 0 bases and J 3 bases, leaving 9 bases between the germline ends. The CDR3 nucleotides read TGTGCCAGCAGCTTAGCGGAGGGGGTTGGAAACACCATATATTTT. As protein: CASSLAEGVGNTIYF.

The V call is TRBV9, the J call TRBJ2-1, with D tentatively TRBD2 (5 bases). Trimming took 0 bases from V and 4 from J, leaving 11 bases between them. This CDR3 has 15 residues. In germline, CDR1 is SGDLS, CDR2 YYNGEE. CDR3 loop: CASSVVGSEYNEQFF. In DNA form, the CDR3 reads TGTGCCAGCAGCGTAGTTGGTAGCGAGTACAATGAGCAGTTCTTC.

V usage is TRBV2 and J usage is TRBJ1-2; tentative D call: TRBD1 (5 bases). CDR3 size: 15 residues. Germline loops: CDR1 SNHLY, CDR2 FYNNEI. V lost 10 bases to trimming and J lost 7 bases, with 25 bases between them. CDR3 in DNA: TGTGCCACCCTACCGTCCACAGGCAGCGAGGGTGGCTACACCTTC. Protein: CATLPSTGSEGGYTF.

The rearrangement uses TRBV9 and TRBJ2-2; 11 nucleotides line up with TRBD2. The V segment lost 1 base and the J segment 2 bases; nucleotides outside the gene matches: 1. The CDR3 contains 16 residues. Germline V gene sequence: CDR1 SGDLS, CDR2 YYNGEE. CDR3 in DNA: TGTGCCAGCAGCGTACTAGCGGGAGGTAACACCGGGGAGCTGTTTTTT. This gives the protein CASSVLAGGNTGELFF.

CDR3 sequence reads: CSASPGTPNEKLFF. In DNA, the CDR3 is TGCAGTGCTAGTCCGGGGACTCCTAATGAAAAACTGTTTTTT. V usage is TRBV20-1 and J usage is TRBJ1-4; tentatively, D is TRBD1 (5 bases). The V gene's germline CDR1 is DFQATT and CDR2 SNEGSKA (reference sequence). Trimming stripped 3 bases from V and 3 bases from J, with 11 bases between. The CDR3 consists of 14 residues.

The chain is built from TRBV27 and TRBJ2-1; D tentatively reads TRBD1 or TRBD2 (5 bases each). Trimming cost V 7 bases and J 7 bases, with 14 bases left between them. CDR1 and CDR2 (germline): MNHEY, SMNVEV (reference sequence). The CDR3 has 13 amino acids. CDR3 amino acids: CASTQGPKNEQFF. In DNA, the CDR3 is TGTGCCAGCACCCAGGGACCTAAAAATGAGCAGTTCTTC.

This chain connects TRBV9 to TRBJ1-4; TRBD1 aligns across 7 bases. J lost 1 base, V lost 4 bases, and 4 bases had no gene match. Looked up from germline, CDR1 is SGDLS and CDR2 is YYNGEE. The CDR3 consists of 15 residues. CDR3 sequence (DNA): TGTGCCAGCAGCCCCCGACAGGGAACTAATGAAAAACTGTTTTTT. It encodes CASSPRQGTNEKLFF.

The gene calls are TRBV5-1 and TRBJ2-1; tentative D call: TRBD2 (5 bases). Germline CDR1 SGHRS, CDR2 YFSETQ. This CDR3 is built from 15 residues. Trimming removed 4 bases at V and 6 bases at J, with 17 bases between. The CDR3, as DNA: TGCGCCAGCAGCCAGGCCTCGGGAAGTCTCAATGAGCAGTTCTTC. This gives the protein CASSQASGSLNEQFF.

J is TRBJ2-1 and V is TRBV15; TRBD2 aligns across 7 bases. This CDR3 comprises 15 residues. The germline gives CDR1 LNHNV, CDR2 YYDKDF (reference sequence). V dropped 5 bases and J dropped 2; count of bases not matched to a gene: 6. CDR3 residues: CATSASGVAYNEQFF. The CDR3 DNA reads as TGTGCCACCAGCGCAAGCGGGGTCGCCTACAATGAGCAGTTCTTC.

CDR3 nucleotide sequence: TGTGCCAGCAGCCGGGCGGACAATTCCTACGAGCAGTACTTC. Protein sequence: CASSRADNSYEQYF. The chain links TRBV3-1 (or the pseudogene TRBV3-2) to TRBJ2-7; perhaps TRBD1 as D (5 bases). The CDR3 is 14 amino acids. V gave up 4 bases and J gave up 1 base, with 11 bases separating them. Germline V gene lookup returns CDR1 LGHDT and CDR2 YNNKEL (reference sequence).

The chain is built from TRBV11-2 and TRBJ1-2; 7 bases match TRBD1. J was trimmed by 7 bases and V by 4 bases; bases with no gene match: 6. Per germline, CDR1 SGHAT and CDR2 FQNNGV. This CDR3 contains 13 residues. CDR3 protein: CASSSGQASGYTF. CDR3 bases: TGTGCCAGCAGCTCCGGACAGGCGAGTGGCTACACCTTC.

This clone was seen a few times. The rearrangement uses TRBV4-1 and TRBJ1-3; no reliable D call. The CDR3 has 15 residues. CDR1 and CDR2 from the germline V gene are MGHRA and YSYEKL. V shed 0 bases and J shed 2 bases, with 8 bases lying between them. CDR3 in DNA: TGCGCCAGCAGCCAAGAGAGCCAGGCTGGAAACACCATATATTTT. Translating gives CASSQESQAGNTIYF.

The chain carries TRBV27 and TRBJ1-5; no clear D. This CDR3 is 13 amino acids long. Trimming removed 6 bases from V and 4 bases from J, with 10 bases in between. Germline V gives CDR1 MNHEY, CDR2 SMNVEV (reference sequence). The CDR3 is CASRGYGNQPQHF. The CDR3 DNA sequence: TGTGCCAGCAGAGGGTATGGGAATCAGCCCCAGCATTTT.

The rearrangement links TRBV9 to TRBJ2-1; D is possibly TRBD2 (5 bases). V gave up 2 bases and J gave up 3 bases, with 9 bases separating them. The germline gives CDR1 SGDLS, CDR2 YYNGEE. This CDR3 is 14 amino acids long. In DNA form, the CDR3 reads TGTGCCAGCAGCGTCGCTAGCTACTACAATGAGCAGTTCTTC. It yields the protein CASSVASYYNEQFF.

J is TRBJ2-7 and V is TRBV25-1, with D perhaps TRBD1 (5 bases). Germline V CDR1 and CDR2: MGHDK, SYGVNS. The CDR3 is 13 residues long. V was cut by 4 bases and J by 6 bases, with 13 bases left in between. CDR3 sequence reads: CASSAVLRGEQYF. The CDR3 coding sequence is TGTGCCAGCAGTGCGGTCCTTAGGGGCGAGCAGTACTTC.

This chain joins TRBV11-3 and TRBJ2-7; D gene uncertain. Germline CDR1 and CDR2: SGHNT and YENEEA. V shed 2 bases and J shed 2 bases, with 10 bases lying between them. This CDR3 has 14 residues. CDR3 nucleotide sequence: TGTGCCAGCAGCTTACGGTCCGGAGCCTACGAGCAGTACTTC. It is translated as CASSLRSGAYEQYF.

The chain has TRBV3-1 (or the pseudogene TRBV3-2) and TRBJ1-2, with D perhaps matching TRBD1 (6 bases). V was trimmed by 4 bases and J by 4 bases, leaving 19 bases between them. The CDR3 covers 16 residues. CDR1 LGHDT and CDR2 YNNKEL come from the germline V gene (reference sequence). The CDR3: CASSPGSGGLIYGYTF. Written as DNA, the CDR3 is TGTGCCAGCAGCCCAGGGTCGGGGGGCCTCATCTATGGCTACACCTTC.

V gene TRBV4-1 combines with J gene TRBJ2-1; D not certain. This CDR3 comprises 12 residues. Trimming removed 5 bases from V and 2 bases from J, with 4 bases in between. The V gene's germline CDR1 is MGHRA and CDR2 YSYEKL. The CDR3 region has the DNA TGCGCCAGCAGCTTCCCCTACAATGAGCAGTTCTTC. This translates into CASSFPYNEQFF.